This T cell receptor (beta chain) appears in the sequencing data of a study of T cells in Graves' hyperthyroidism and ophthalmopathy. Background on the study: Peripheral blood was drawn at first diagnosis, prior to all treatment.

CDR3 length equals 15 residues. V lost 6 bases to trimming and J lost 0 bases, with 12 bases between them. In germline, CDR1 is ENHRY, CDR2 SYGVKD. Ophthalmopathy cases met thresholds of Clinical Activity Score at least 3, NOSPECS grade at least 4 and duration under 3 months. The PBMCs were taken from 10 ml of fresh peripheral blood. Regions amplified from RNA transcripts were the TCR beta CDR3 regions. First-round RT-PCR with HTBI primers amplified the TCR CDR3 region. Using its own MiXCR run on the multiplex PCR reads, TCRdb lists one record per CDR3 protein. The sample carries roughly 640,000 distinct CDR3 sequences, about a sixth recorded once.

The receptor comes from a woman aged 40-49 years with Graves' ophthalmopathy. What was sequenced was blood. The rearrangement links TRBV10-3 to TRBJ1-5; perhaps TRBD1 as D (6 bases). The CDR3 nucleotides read TGTGCCATCAGGGGACAAACATATAGCAATCAGCCCCAGCATTTT. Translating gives CAIRGQTYSNQPQHF.